This record looks at one T cell receptor beta chain sequence and its context. This record belongs to a study of blood T cell repertoires in COVID-19. Study-level background: Whether acute or convalescent, the COVID-19 samples came from the United States, Italy and Spain. Sources were T cells, B-cell-depleted T cells, or PBMCs; the material itself was cDNA or gDNA.

Trimming at V came to 4 bases and at J to 4 bases, leaving 5 bases not matched to a gene. Germline V gives CDR1 SGHDT, CDR2 YYEEEE. This CDR3 comprises 15 residues. Libraries were prepared by immunoSEQ multiplex PCR; TCRdb keeps only in-frame clonotypes and omits some of them. The sample lists around 250,000 clones, around four fifths seen once, with roughly 4% in the top ten. Grouping used clinical history reported by participants in a survey and questionnaire. Sequencing was carried out using PBMCs or T cells enriched from blood (not recorded which). The TCR was taken from a man under 40 with acute COVID-19. The chain uses TRBV5-6 and TRBJ2-7, with 13 bases matching TRBD2. The CDR3 DNA reads TGTGCCAGCAGCCCAGGACTAGCGGGGGCATACGAGCAGTACGTC. Translation gives CASSPGLAGAYEQYV.